Listed here is a single T cell receptor (beta chain). The data are from a study of PD-L1 blockade in urothelial cancer. Looking at the study overall: Prior chemotherapy in patients spanned 0 to 3 regimens. Blood gave a median approximately 150,000 T cells.

Synthetic TCR analog templates were spiked into each PCR. The method was immunoSEQ multiplex PCR; TCRdb's version includes in-frame clones alone and lacks a portion of them. This table holds about 79,000 clones, around four fifths found once. Time point defined: pretreatment peripheral blood. The CDR3 totals 14 residues. Trimming took off 4 bases at V and 6 bases at J, with 16 bases between the two ends. The germline gives CDR1 SGHDN, CDR2 FVKESK. The TCR comes from a man aged 35-49 years with urothelial cancer. The source was PBMCs, collected around atezolizumab (anti-PD-L1) treatment. J is TRBJ2-7 and V is TRBV14; D may be TRBD2 (6 bases). CDR3 residues: CASSLDLREGEQYF. In DNA form, the CDR3 reads TGTGCCAGCAGCCTCGACTTGCGGGAAGGCGAGCAGTACTTC.